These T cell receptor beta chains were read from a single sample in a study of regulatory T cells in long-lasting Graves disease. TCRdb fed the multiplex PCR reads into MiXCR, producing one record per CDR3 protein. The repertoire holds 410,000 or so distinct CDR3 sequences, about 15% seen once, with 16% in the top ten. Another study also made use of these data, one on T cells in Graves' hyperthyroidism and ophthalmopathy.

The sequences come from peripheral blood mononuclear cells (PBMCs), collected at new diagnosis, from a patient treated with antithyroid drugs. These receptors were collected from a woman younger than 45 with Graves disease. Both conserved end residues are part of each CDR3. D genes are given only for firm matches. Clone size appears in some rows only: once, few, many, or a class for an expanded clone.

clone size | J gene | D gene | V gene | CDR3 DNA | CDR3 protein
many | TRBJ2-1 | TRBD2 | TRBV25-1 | TGTGCCAGCAGTGAAGCGTGGGGGGGAGCCTACAATGAGCAGTTCTTC | CASSEAWGGAYNEQFF
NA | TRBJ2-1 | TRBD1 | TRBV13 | TGTGCCAGCAGCACCCGAATGACAGGGGACAATGAGCAGTTCTTC | CASSTRMTGDNEQFF
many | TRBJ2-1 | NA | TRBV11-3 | TGTGCCAGCAGCTTAAAACAGCCTAATGAGCAGTTCTTC | CASSLKQPNEQFF
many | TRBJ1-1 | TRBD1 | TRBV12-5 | TGTGCTAGTGGCTTTGGGGGGACAGGACAGGGAAAGGGTGAAGCTTTCTTT | CASGFGGTGQGKGEAFF
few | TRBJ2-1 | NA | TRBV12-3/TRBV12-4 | TGTGCCAGCACCAGGGACCCCGTGAATGAGCAGTTCTTC | CASTRDPVNEQFF
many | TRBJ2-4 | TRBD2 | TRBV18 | TGTGCCAGCTCACCACCGGCGGGAGCCCCGGGAAACATTCAGTACTTC | CASSPPAGAPGNIQYF
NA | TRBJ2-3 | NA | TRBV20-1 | TGCAGTGCAGCCGAGGGCGTTAGCACAGATACGCAGTATTTT | CSAAEGVSTDTQYF
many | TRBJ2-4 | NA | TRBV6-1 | TGTGCCAGCAGTGGAGGCAGGGCCCTCCTAGCCAAAAACATTCAGTACTTC | CASSGGRALLAKNIQYF
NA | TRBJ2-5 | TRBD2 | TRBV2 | TGTGCCAGCAGTGTCTCGGGTAGCGGGCGTGAGACCCAGTACTTC | CASSVSGSGRETQYF
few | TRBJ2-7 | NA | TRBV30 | TGTGCCTGGAGTGTAGGAGGGGGGGTCTACGAGCAGTACTTC | CAWSVGGGVYEQYF
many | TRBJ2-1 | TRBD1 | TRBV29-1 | TGCAGCGGATGGGACAGGAGTGAGCAGTTCTTC | CSGWDRSEQFF
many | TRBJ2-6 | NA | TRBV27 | TGTGCCAGCAGTACAATACCCTCTGGGGCCAACGTCCTGACTTTC | CASSTIPSGANVLTF
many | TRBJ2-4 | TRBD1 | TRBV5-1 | TGCGCCAGCAGCCTAGGACAGGGCGGAGCCAAAAACATTCAGTACTTC | CASSLGQGGAKNIQYF
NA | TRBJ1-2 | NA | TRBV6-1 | TGTGCCAGCAGCGAAACACAGGGAACTGATGGCTACACCTTC | CASSETQGTDGYTF
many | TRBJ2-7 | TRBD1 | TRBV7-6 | TGTGCCAGCAGCTTAGTGGACAGGACCTACGAGCAGTACTTC | CASSLVDRTYEQYF
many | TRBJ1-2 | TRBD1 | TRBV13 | TGTGCCAGCAGCCAGACAGGGGGCGCGTCTAGAAATGGCTACACCTTC | CASSQTGGASRNGYTF
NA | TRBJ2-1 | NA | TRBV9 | TGTGCCAGCAGCGTAGCTAGCGCCTTCTACAATGAGCAGTTCTTC | CASSVASAFYNEQFF
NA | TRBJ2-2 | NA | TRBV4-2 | TGTGCCAGCAGCCACCCACAGTCCGGGGAGCTGTTTTTT | CASSHPQSGELFF
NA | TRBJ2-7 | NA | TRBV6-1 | TGTGCCAGCAGTGCCACACTCTCCTACGAGCAGTACTTC | CASSATLSYEQYF
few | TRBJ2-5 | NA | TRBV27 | TGTGCCAGCAGACCCGACAGCCAAGAGACCCAGTACTTC | CASRPDSQETQYF
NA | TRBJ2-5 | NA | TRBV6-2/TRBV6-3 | TGTGCCAGCGGTGAGGGAGGGGGCCGCTTTACCCAGTACTTC | CASGEGGGRFTQYF
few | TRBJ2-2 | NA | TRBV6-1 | TGTGCCAGCAGTGAACGAAGTTTGGGGACCGGGGAGCTGTTTTTT | CASSERSLGTGELFF
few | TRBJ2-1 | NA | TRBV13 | TGTGCCAGCAGCCGGAACAATGAGCAGTTCTTC | CASSRNNEQFF
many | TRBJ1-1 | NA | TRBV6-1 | TGTGCCAGTATGAAATGGCAGGGTAGAAACACTGAAGCTTTCTTT | CASMKWQGRNTEAFF
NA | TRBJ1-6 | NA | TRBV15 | TGTGCCACCAGCAGAGAAAGTCGGGGACGGACACCCCTCCACTTT | CATSRESRGRTPLHF
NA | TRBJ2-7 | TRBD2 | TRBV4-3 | TGCGCCAGCAGCCAAGGACTAGCGGGAATGTACGAGCAGTACTTC | CASSQGLAGMYEQYF
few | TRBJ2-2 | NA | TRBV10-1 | TGCGCCAGCAGTGAAGGTGCCGGGGTAGGGATCACCGGGGAGCTGTTTTTT | CASSEGAGVGITGELFF
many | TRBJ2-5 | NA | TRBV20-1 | TGCAGTGCTAGAGATCCCCCCGAGTACTTC | CSARDPPEYF
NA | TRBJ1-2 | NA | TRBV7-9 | TGTGCCAGCAGCCTACAGGGTGCCCTACGCTACACCTTC | CASSLQGALRYTF
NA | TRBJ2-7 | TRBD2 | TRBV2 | TGTGCCAGCAGTGAACGGGCTAGCGGACCTTACGAGCAGTACTTC | CASSERASGPYEQYF
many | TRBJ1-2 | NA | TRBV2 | TGTGCCAGCAGTGTTACAATCAGGGGAGCTAACTATGGCTACACCTTC | CASSVTIRGANYGYTF
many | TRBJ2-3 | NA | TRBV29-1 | TGCAGCTCCGGTGGGGTGGACGGGTTTCACACAGATACGCAGTATTTT | CSSGGVDGFHTDTQYF
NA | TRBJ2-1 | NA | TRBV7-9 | TGTGCCAGCAGCTTAAGTACAGGCAATGAGCAGTTCTTC | CASSLSTGNEQFF
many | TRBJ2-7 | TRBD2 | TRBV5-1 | TGCGCCAGCAGCATCCGCGGAGCGGGGGAACTTTACGAGCAGTACTTC | CASSIRGAGELYEQYF
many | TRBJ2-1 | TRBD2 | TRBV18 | TGTGCCAGCTCACCACCTTTAGCGGGAGGCAATGAGCAGTTCTTC | CASSPPLAGGNEQFF
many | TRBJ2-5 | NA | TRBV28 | TGTGCCAGCAGCGCCCGACAGGACCCGGGGGAGACCCAGTACTTC | CASSARQDPGETQYF